These 26 T cell receptor beta chains originate from one sample sequenced in a study of OX40 agonist ivuxolimab in advanced cancers. Generated by immunoSEQ multiplex PCR, the TCRdb table keeps only in-frame clones and is missing some. The sample gives tens of thousands of clones, about two thirds of which show up once; about 20% is in the top ten. Sequenced here: CD4+ or CD8+ T cells sorted from blood, sampled in a trial of the OX40 agonist ivuxolimab. The receptors were gathered from an adult with an advanced solid tumor such as melanoma, head and neck, liver or kidney cancer.

The V and J genes are TRBV9 and TRBJ2-7; D might be TRBD2 (5 bases). The germline V and J ends were trimmed by 2 bases and 3 bases, with 15 bases remaining between them. Germline values: CDR1 SGDLS, CDR2 YYNGEE. The CDR3 length is 15 residues. CDR3 sequence reads: CASSVGRGRDYEQYF. The DNA for the CDR3 is TGTGCCAGCAGCGTTGGACGCGGCCGGGACTACGAGCAGTACTTC.

This chain uses TRBV6-5 with TRBJ2-3; D is uncertain. V was pared by 2 bases and J by 2 bases, with 8 bases between. The length of the CDR3 is 14 residues. Germline V lookup: CDR1 MNHEY, CDR2 SVGAGI. CDR3 in DNA: TGTGCCAGCAGTTACGGGCGCGACACAGATACGCAGTATTTT. Residues: CASSYGRDTDTQYF.

In this sample, this clone turned up once. This rearrangement joins TRBV11-3 to TRBJ2-1; D perhaps matches TRBD1 (6 bases). Per germline, CDR1 SGHNT and CDR2 YENEEA. V lost 6 bases to trimming and J lost 8 bases, with 11 bases between them. This CDR3 has 12 amino acids. CDR3 sequence: CASRIRGDEQFF. CDR3 in DNA: TGTGCCAGCAGGATCAGGGGAGATGAGCAGTTCTTC.

The V gene is TRBV2, the J gene TRBJ1-4, with D unresolved. V was trimmed by 11 bases and J by 0 bases, leaving 16 bases between them. This CDR3 comprises 15 residues. CDR1 and CDR2 (germline): SNHLY, FYNNEI. The CDR3 protein is CAVPPGLSTNEKLFF. The CDR3 nucleotides are TGTGCCGTTCCCCCTGGACTCTCAACTAATGAAAAACTGTTTTTT.

The chain is built from TRBV9 and TRBJ2-7; 9 bases are a match to TRBD2. Germline V gene data show CDR1 as SGDLS and CDR2 as YYNGEE. This CDR3 region has 14 residues. Trimming at V came to 3 bases and at J to 1 base, leaving 2 bases not matched to a gene. The CDR3 region is CASSAAGGSYEQYF. CDR3 DNA sequence: TGTGCCAGCAGCGCGGCGGGGGGGTCCTACGAGCAGTACTTC.

V is TRBV7-8 and J is TRBJ1-1, with D maybe TRBD1 (5 bases). The V gene lost 6 bases and the J gene lost 7 bases, with 12 bases spanning the gap. The germline V gene has CDR1 SGHVS and CDR2 FQNEAQ. The length of the CDR3 is 12 residues. CDR3 amino acids: CASRPQEYEAFF. The CDR3, as DNA: TGTGCCAGCAGGCCACAGGAATATGAAGCTTTCTTT.

In regard to this clone: One end of the junction is discordant with germline, which a read error may explain. The sample carries other DNA sequences with the same CDR3. The chain joins TRBV29-1 to TRBJ2-1, with 7 positions matching TRBD2. Germline CDR1 is SQVTM and CDR2 is ANQGSEA. The CDR3 extends over 18 amino acids. In DNA form, the CDR3 reads TGCTGCGTTGATGGGGGGGGAGGGGCAGGAGGTTCCTACAATGAGCAGTTCTTC. Translated, it gives CCVDGGGGAGGSYNEQFF.

In this sample, this clone is medium-sized. The gene calls are TRBV4-1 and TRBJ2-2; TRBD1 matches 8 bases. The CDR3 spans 17 residues. The V and J ends lost 1 base and 3 bases, in that order; junction bases with no gene match: 7. CDR1 is MGHRA, CDR2 YSYEKL, per germline. CDR3 amino acids: CASSQAFLTGDTGELFF. The CDR3 bases are TGCGCCAGCAGCCAAGCCTTTTTGACAGGGGACACCGGGGAGCTGTTTTTT.

This chain uses TRBV28 with TRBJ1-1, with TRBD1 matching over 10 bases. V lost 2 bases, J lost 3 bases, and 12 bases stayed unmatched. CDR1 is MDHEN, CDR2 SYDVKM, per germline. This CDR3 is 18 amino acids long. CDR3 amino acids: CASSLVFDRGRSDTEAFF. CDR3 bases: TGTGCCAGCAGTTTAGTATTCGACAGGGGGCGATCCGACACTGAAGCTTTCTTT.

The rearrangement uses TRBV7-9 and TRBJ2-1; 15 bases are shared with TRBD2. Germline values: CDR1 SEHNR, CDR2 FQNEAQ (reference sequence). CDR3 length equals 16 residues. The trim removed 5 bases at V and 7 bases at J, leaving 6 bases unmatched. Written as DNA, the CDR3 is TGTGCCAGCAGCGTAGGACTAGCGGGGGGGCGTAATGAGCAGTTCTTC. Translating it yields CASSVGLAGGRNEQFF.

This clone was counted a few times. The genes are TRBV9 and TRBJ1-1, with a tentative D call TRBD1 (6 bases). The ends were cut back, 1 base at V and 0 bases at J, with 7 bases in the middle. CDR1 is SGDLS and CDR2 is YYNGEE in the germline V gene. The CDR3 has 14 amino acids. The CDR3 loop is CASSVRDMNTEAFF. CDR3 coding DNA: TGTGCCAGCAGCGTACGGGACATGAACACTGAAGCTTTCTTT.

The chain couples TRBV7-9 to TRBJ2-7; possible D gene TRBD2, 6 bases. CDR1 is SEHNR and CDR2 is FQNEAQ in the germline V gene (reference sequence). V was trimmed by 5 bases and J by 5 bases, leaving 16 bases between them. The length of the CDR3 is 14 residues. The CDR3 DNA is TGTGCCAGCAGCCACGGGGGAGCACTAGACGAGCAGTACTTC. Its translation is CASSHGGALDEQYF.

This chain's CDR3 is CASSLGGPYEQYF. The CDR3 DNA sequence: TGTGCCAGCAGTTTGGGGGGACCCTACGAGCAGTACTTC. This sequence joins TRBV27 and TRBJ2-7, with D tentatively TRBD2 (6 bases). The V gene lost 3 bases and the J gene lost 2 bases, with 8 bases spanning the gap. The CDR3 runs to 13 residues. Germline V CDR1 and CDR2: MNHEY, SMNVEV (reference sequence).

This chain links TRBV27 with TRBJ2-7, with 11 positions matching TRBD2. This CDR3 region has 16 residues. Germline V gene data show CDR1 as MNHEY and CDR2 as SMNVEV (reference sequence). V dropped 3 bases and J dropped 3; count of bases not matched to a gene: 7. CDR3 in DNA: TGTGCCAGCAGTTTTTATCTCGGGACTAGCGGCTACGAGCAGTACTTC. It translates to CASSFYLGTSGYEQYF.

The chain links TRBV15 to TRBJ1-6, with D perhaps matching TRBD1 (5 bases). This CDR3 has 16 amino acids. CDR1 and CDR2 from the germline V gene are LNHNV and YYDKDF (reference sequence). V dropped 5 bases and J dropped 7 bases, with 18 bases sitting between them. CDR3 nucleotides: TGTGCCACCAGCCCCAAGGGGCTCCGGGGCAATTCACCCCTCCACTTT. It yields the protein CATSPKGLRGNSPLHF.

This clone has just a few counts. The chain joins TRBV29-1 to TRBJ2-7; either TRBD1 or TRBD2 may supply D (5 bases each). The CDR3 is made up of 14 amino acids. Trimming cost V 7 bases and J 0 bases, with 16 bases left between them. In germline, CDR1 is SQVTM, CDR2 ANQGSEA. DNA of the CDR3: TGCAGCGCCTCAGGGACCTCGAGCTCCTACGAGCAGTACTTC. It specifies CSASGTSSSYEQYF.

The rearrangement links TRBV7-9 to TRBJ1-1, with D hard to call. Trimming removed 4 bases at V and 11 bases at J, with 14 bases between. This CDR3 is 12 amino acids long. Germline V gene lookup returns CDR1 SEHNR and CDR2 FQNEAQ (reference sequence). Here the CDR3 DNA reads TGTGCCAGCAGCTACTGGTCCGGTTCGGCTTTCTTT. Its protein product is CASSYWSGSAFF.

Sample share makes this clone medium-sized. This chain's CDR3 is CASSLMENTGELFF. The DNA of the CDR3 is TGTGCCAGCAGCTTAATGGAGAACACCGGGGAGCTGTTTTTT. The chain has TRBV7-3 and TRBJ2-2; no definite D call. Germline V lookup: CDR1 SGHTA, CDR2 FQGTGA. The V and J ends lost 1 base and 1 base respectively, with 4 bases between them. The CDR3 totals 14 residues.

This clone was picked up one time. V and J are TRBV29-1 and TRBJ2-5; 10 nucleotides agree with TRBD1. V lost 7 bases to trimming and J lost 4 bases; unmatched junction nucleotides: 6. The length of the CDR3 is 13 residues. From germline, CDR1 is SQVTM and CDR2 ANQGSEA. This chain's CDR3 is CSAHRDRGETQYF. The CDR3 bases are TGCAGCGCTCACCGGGACAGGGGAGAGACCCAGTACTTC.

This chain connects TRBV7-9 to TRBJ2-1; TRBD1 matches at 10 bases. The CDR3 has 16 amino acids. Looked up from germline, CDR1 is SEHNR and CDR2 is FQNEAQ (reference sequence). The V gene end was trimmed by 6 bases and the J gene end by 9 bases; junction bases not matched to a gene: 14. CDR3 coding DNA: TGTGCCAGCAGGCCCGGGGACAGGGGTATTGTCCTTGAGCAGTTCTTC. It specifies CASRPGDRGIVLEQFF.

The CDR3 nucleotides read TGTGCCACCACGGGGGGTGGCACCGGGGAGCTGTTTTTT. This encodes CATTGGGTGELFF. V is TRBV5-4 and J is TRBJ2-2; 7 bases line up with TRBD2. The V gene end was trimmed by 9 bases and the J gene end by 4 bases; junction bases not matched to a gene: 6. Germline-derived CDR1 and CDR2 are SGHNT and YYREEE (reference sequence). The CDR3 contains 13 residues.

This chain links TRBV4-1 with TRBJ2-7, with D perhaps matching TRBD1 (6 bases). The V end lost 4 bases, the J end lost 7 bases, and 20 bases lay between the germline ends. The germline gives CDR1 MGHRA, CDR2 YSYEKL. The CDR3 spans 15 residues. The CDR3 region is CASSPSRGKLGEQYF. In nucleotides, the CDR3 is TGCGCCAGCAGCCCCAGCAGGGGCAAGTTGGGGGAGCAGTACTTC.

The rearrangement links TRBV29-1 to TRBJ1-2; the D is unclear. Germline-derived CDR1 and CDR2 are SQVTM and ANQGSEA. The V and J ends lost 4 bases and 8 bases respectively, with 8 bases between them. This CDR3 has 10 residues. The CDR3 region is CSVVSEGYTF. CDR3 bases: TGCAGCGTTGTAAGCGAAGGCTACACCTTC. Variable domain in full (rest from reference TRBV29-1 and TRBJ1-2): SAVISQKPSRDICQRGTSLTIQCQVDSQVTMMFWYRQQPGQSLTLIATANQGSEATYESGFVIDKFPISRPNLTFSTLTVSNMSPEDSSIYLCSVVSEGYTFGSGTRLTVV.

The chain couples TRBV6-5 to TRBJ1-5; no reliable D call. V was clipped by 6 bases and J by 6 bases, with 15 bases between them. In germline, CDR1 is MNHEY, CDR2 SVGAGI. The length of the CDR3 is 14 residues. The CDR3 protein is CASSLTPTTQPQHF. CDR3 sequence (DNA): TGTGCCAGCAGCCTCACCCCGACGACTCAGCCCCAGCATTTT.

The chain recombines TRBV11-3 with TRBJ2-1; D possibly corresponds to TRBD2 (5 bases). The CDR3 runs 16 residues. V lost 5 bases to trimming and J lost 4 bases, with 18 bases between them. Germline V gives CDR1 SGHNT, CDR2 YENEEA. CDR3 DNA sequence: TGTGCCAGCAGCCCGACCCTGGCACGGGATTACAATGAGCAGTTCTTC. Translation gives CASSPTLARDYNEQFF.

The gene calls are TRBV6-5 and TRBJ2-4, with 7 bases lining up with TRBD1. The CDR3 runs 14 residues. Germline V lookup: CDR1 MNHEY, CDR2 SVGAGI. The V segment lost 3 bases and the J segment 8 bases; nucleotides outside the gene matches: 7. In nucleotides, the CDR3 is TGTGCCAGCAGTTATTACTCCCAGGGGGACATTCAGTACTTC. It codes for CASSYYSQGDIQYF.